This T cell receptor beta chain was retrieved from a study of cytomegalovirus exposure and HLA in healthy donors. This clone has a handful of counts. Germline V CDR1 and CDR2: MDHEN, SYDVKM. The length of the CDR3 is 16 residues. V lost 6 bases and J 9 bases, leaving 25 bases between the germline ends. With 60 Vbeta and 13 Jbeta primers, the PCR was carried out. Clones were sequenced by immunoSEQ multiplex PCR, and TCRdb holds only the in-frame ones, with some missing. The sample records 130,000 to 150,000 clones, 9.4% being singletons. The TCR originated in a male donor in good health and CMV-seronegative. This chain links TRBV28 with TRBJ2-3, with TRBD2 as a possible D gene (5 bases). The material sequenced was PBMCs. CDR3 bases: TGTGCCAGCAGGCCGTCGACTCGGGGTTGGCGAGGCACGCAGTATTTT. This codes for CASRPSTRGWRGTQYF.